The 23 T cell receptor beta chains listed next were all sequenced from one sample in a study of cytomegalovirus exposure and HLA in healthy donors. In the PCR, 60 Vbeta and 13 Jbeta primers were used. The protocol was immunoSEQ multiplex PCR, while the TCRdb copy is restricted to in-frame clones and leaves out a portion. The sample consists of 75,000 to 95,000 clones, over 80% of them appearing once. The sequencing sample was made of PBMCs. Receptors originate from a man aged 18 to 35 in good health and CMV-seronegative.

This chain uses TRBV5-1 with TRBJ1-1; D possibly corresponds to TRBD1 (5 bases). This CDR3 contains 15 residues. V lost 6 bases, J lost 1 base, and 16 bases lay in between. CDR1 and CDR2 (germline): SGHRS, YFSETQ. CDR3 region: CASTEEGRRNTEAFF. CDR3 bases: TGCGCCAGCACCGAGGAGGGGAGGAGGAACACTGAAGCTTTCTTT.

The chain links TRBV7-8 to TRBJ2-1, with 11 bases identical to TRBD2. J was trimmed by 2 bases and V by 5 bases; bases with no gene match: 8. Per germline, CDR1 SGHVS and CDR2 FQNEAQ. The length of the CDR3 is 17 residues. CDR3 sequence: CASSINLAGGPYNEQFF. The CDR3 DNA reads as TGTGCCAGCAGCATAAATTTAGCGGGAGGGCCCTACAATGAGCAGTTCTTC.

This chain connects TRBV2 to TRBJ2-7; 7 bases match TRBD1. With 4 bases clipped from V and 3 bases from J, the junction kept 3 bases outside the gene matches. Germline V gene sequence: CDR1 SNHLY, CDR2 FYNNEI. The CDR3 is made up of 13 amino acids. CDR3 DNA: TGTGCCAGCAGTGCAACAGGGGACTACGAGCAGTACTTC. Translated: CASSATGDYEQYF.

The chain combines TRBV7-9 with TRBJ2-1, with 10 nucleotides matching TRBD2. The CDR3 has 18 amino acids. Germline loops: CDR1 SEHNR, CDR2 FQNEAQ (reference sequence). CDR3 sequence reads: CSGSSPGSGRASYNEQFF. In DNA form, the CDR3 reads TGTTCCGGCAGCTCCCCGGGGAGCGGGAGGGCGAGTTACAATGAGCAGTTCTTC.

This rearrangement joins TRBV5-4 to TRBJ2-2; D call uncertain. Germline V gives CDR1 SGHNT, CDR2 YYREEE (reference sequence). V was clipped by 4 bases and J by 6 bases, with 10 bases between them. The CDR3 loop spans 13 amino acids. CDR3 loop: CASSPRRAGELFF. In DNA form, the CDR3 reads TGTGCCAGCAGCCCCAGACGGGCCGGGGAGCTGTTTTTT.

Points on this clone: Other nucleotide sequences from this sample produce the same CDR3. The V gene is TRBV5-6, the J gene TRBJ2-5; 8 bases agree with TRBD1. The CDR3 extends over 14 amino acids. Unmatched junction bases numbered 10, after V lost 7 bases and J lost 5 bases. Germline V gene lookup returns CDR1 SGHDT and CDR2 YYEEEE. This CDR3 is CASAPTGVRETQYF. The CDR3 region has the DNA TGTGCCAGCGCTCCGACAGGGGTGAGGGAGACCCAGTACTTC. The variable domain in full, completed from reference TRBV5-6 and TRBJ2-5, reads DAGVTQSPTHLIKTRGQQVTLRCSPKSGHDTVSWYQQALGQGPQFIFQYYEEEERQRGNFPDRFSGHQFPNYSSELNVNALLLGDSALYLCASAPTGVRETQYFGPGTRLLVL.

This chain links TRBV7-8 with TRBJ2-1, with a possible D match to TRBD2 (5 bases). V was pared by 5 bases and J by 9 bases, with 14 bases between. The germline CDR1 and CDR2 sequences are SGHVS and FQNEAQ. The CDR3 contains 13 residues. The CDR3 spells CASSLILRGEQFF. The CDR3 DNA reads TGTGCCAGCAGCCTTATTCTACGGGGTGAGCAGTTCTTC.

The chain uses TRBV19 and TRBJ2-1; 8 bases line up with TRBD2. The CDR3 runs 14 residues. Trimming removed 8 bases from V and 6 bases from J; junction bases left unmatched: 9. Germline values: CDR1 LNHDA, CDR2 SQIVND (reference sequence). The CDR3 here is CASFSGMPGNEQFF. CDR3 in DNA: TGTGCCAGTTTTAGCGGGATGCCTGGCAATGAGCAGTTCTTC.

V is TRBV30 and J is TRBJ1-2; D might be TRBD1 (6 bases). The CDR3 is 13 residues long. Germline V lookup: CDR1 GTSNPN, CDR2 SVGIG (reference sequence). The V and J ends lost 5 bases and 7 bases respectively, with 17 bases between them. Here the CDR3 DNA reads TGTGCCTGGGTACAGGGAAGTTCATCTGGCTACACCTTC. This translates into CAWVQGSSSGYTF.

The chain links TRBV4-1 to TRBJ1-5; D uncertain. With 1 base removed from V and 1 base from J, the gap between germline ends came to 14 bases. The germline V gene has CDR1 MGHRA and CDR2 YSYEKL. The length of the CDR3 is 17 residues. This chain's CDR3 is CASSQGTAGGSNQPQHF. DNA of the CDR3: TGCGCCAGCAGCCAAGGGACCGCTGGAGGAAGCAATCAGCCCCAGCATTTT.

V usage is TRBV18 and J usage is TRBJ2-5, with D perhaps matching TRBD2 (6 bases). V dropped 2 bases and J dropped 1 base, with 14 bases sitting between them. The length of the CDR3 is 16 residues. Germline V gene lookup returns CDR1 KGHSH and CDR2 LQKENI. The CDR3 DNA is TGTGCCAGCTCACCAGTCGGGGCCGGGAGCCAAGAGACCCAGTACTTC. It codes for CASSPVGAGSQETQYF.

This chain uses TRBV2 with TRBJ2-5; 9 positions agree with TRBD2. The CDR3 covers 15 residues. The germline CDR1 and CDR2 sequences are SNHLY and FYNNEI. V was clipped by 8 bases and J by 2 bases; unmatched bases: 9. CDR3 sequence: CASESSGAEQETQYF. The CDR3 bases are TGTGCCAGCGAGTCTAGCGGGGCAGAACAAGAGACCCAGTACTTC.

The CDR3 spells CASSLNRGLLNTEAFF. CDR3 bases: TGTGCCAGCAGTTTAAACAGGGGGCTCTTGAACACTGAAGCTTTCTTT. J is TRBJ1-1 and V is TRBV27; TRBD1 aligns across 9 bases. The J segment lost 0 bases and the V segment lost 2 bases, leaving 4 bases of the junction unmatched. The CDR3 contains 16 residues. Germline CDR1 MNHEY, CDR2 SMNVEV (reference sequence).

The chain has TRBV7-8 and TRBJ1-5; TRBD1 is a possible D gene (6 bases). CDR1 is SGHVS and CDR2 is FQNEAQ in the germline V gene. Trimming cost V 6 bases and J 3 bases, with 18 bases left between them. There are 16 residues in the CDR3. The CDR3 sequence: CASSHYRVGSNQPQHF. DNA of the CDR3: TGTGCCAGCAGTCACTACAGGGTAGGATCCAATCAGCCCCAGCATTTT. Using reference TRBV7-8 and TRBJ1-5 for the parts outside the CDR3, the full variable domain is GAGVSQSPRYKVAKRGQDVALRCDPISGHVSLFWYQQALGQGPEFLTYFQNEAQLDKSGLPSDRFFAERPEGSVSTLKIQRTQQEDSAVYLCASSHYRVGSNQPQHFGDGTRLSIL.

CDR3 coding DNA: TGTGCCAGCAGCTTAAGTGTGAGCTCCTACAATGAGCAGTTCTTC. Translated, it gives CASSLSVSSYNEQFF. The chain employs TRBV7-9 and TRBJ2-1, with D uncertain. This CDR3 region has 15 residues. Per germline, CDR1 SEHNR and CDR2 FQNEAQ (reference sequence). V was trimmed by 2 bases and J by 0 bases, leaving 8 bases between them.

The chain has TRBV2 and TRBJ2-1; perhaps TRBD2 as D (6 bases). The CDR3 consists of 18 residues. Germline-derived CDR1 and CDR2 are SNHLY and FYNNEI. V was pared by 4 bases and J by 4 bases, with 23 bases between. CDR3 coding DNA: TGTGCCAGCAGTGCGTTTGCGAGGCAGGGACTCGATTACAATGAGCAGTTCTTC. Its translation is CASSAFARQGLDYNEQFF. Full variable domain (rest looked up from reference TRBV2 and TRBJ2-1): EPEVTQTPSHQVTQMGQEVILRCVPISNHLYFYWYRQILGQKVEFLVSFYNNEISEKSEIFDDQFSVERPDGSNFTLKIRSTKLEDSAMYFCASSAFARQGLDYNEQFFGPGTRLTVL.

J is TRBJ2-3 and V is TRBV9; 8 bases agree with TRBD2. This CDR3 region has 17 residues. Looked up from germline, CDR1 is SGDLS and CDR2 is YYNGEE. Trimming at V came to 0 bases and at J to 6 bases, leaving 12 bases not matched to a gene. The CDR3 nucleotides read TGTGCCAGCAGCGTAGATGGCCCAGCGGGGGTTATGGATACGCAGTATTTT. Protein sequence: CASSVDGPAGVMDTQYF.

V and J are TRBV25-1 and TRBJ1-1, with TRBD1 identical over 9 bases. Germline V gene data show CDR1 as MGHDK and CDR2 as SYGVNS. After removal of 2 bases from V and 5 bases from J, the junction contained 6 bases not matched to a gene. The CDR3 spans 15 residues. The CDR3 nucleotides read TGTGCCAGCAGTGAAGCCGGGACAGGGAAAACTGAAGCTTTCTTT. Its protein product is CASSEAGTGKTEAFF.

The rearrangement joins TRBV29-1 to TRBJ1-1; TRBD1 might be the D (6 bases). Trimming left V 4 bases short and J 0 bases short, with 12 bases between. This CDR3 is built from 14 residues. Germline CDR1 is SQVTM and CDR2 is ANQGSEA. The CDR3 loop is CSVGKGTMNTEAFF. CDR3 in DNA: TGCAGCGTTGGTAAAGGGACAATGAACACTGAAGCTTTCTTT.

V gene TRBV30 combines with J gene TRBJ2-2; D uncertain. CDR3 length: 13 residues. Trimming pared 2 bases from V and 4 bases from J, leaving 8 bases between. From germline, CDR1 is GTSNPN and CDR2 SVGIG (reference sequence). As DNA, the CDR3 is TGTGCCTGGAGTACCCAGTCCACCGGGGAGCTGTTTTTT. The encoded protein is CAWSTQSTGELFF.

This sequence joins TRBV29-1 and TRBJ1-1; TRBD1 matches 10 bases. Germline values: CDR1 SQVTM, CDR2 ANQGSEA. The length of the CDR3 is 13 residues. V lost 6 bases to trimming and J lost 2 bases; unmatched junction nucleotides: 3. DNA for the CDR3: TGCAGCGTCGGGACAGGGGTAAACACTGAAGCTTTCTTT. Its translation is CSVGTGVNTEAFF.

V is TRBV6-5 and J is TRBJ2-5, with TRBD1 matching over 10 bases. CDR1 and CDR2 (germline): MNHEY, SVGAGI. V shed 6 bases, J shed 4 bases, and the junction held 5 bases outside the gene matches. The CDR3 has 14 amino acids. The CDR3 is CASSKDRGRETQYF. CDR3 in DNA: TGTGCCAGCAGCAAAGACAGGGGGCGAGAGACCCAGTACTTC.

In this sample, this clone turned up once. V and J are TRBV7-2 and TRBJ2-7, with TRBD2 as a possible D gene (6 bases). With 2 bases removed from V and 6 bases from J, the gap between germline ends came to 23 bases. CDR3 length equals 17 residues. Germline CDR1 is SGHTA and CDR2 is FQGNSA. The CDR3 here is CASSLNSVGSGVGEQYF. For the CDR3, the DNA is TGTGCCAGCAGCTTAAATTCGGTCGGGAGTGGGGTTGGCGAGCAGTACTTC. The complete variable domain, with remaining parts taken from reference TRBV7-2 and TRBJ2-7, reads GAGVSQSPSNKVTEKGKDVELRCDPISGHTALYWYRQSLGQGLEFLIYFQGNSAPDKSGLPSDRFSAERTGGSVSTLTIQRTQQEDSAVYLCASSLNSVGSGVGEQYFGPGTRLTVT.